Listed here is a single T cell receptor (beta chain). Relapse was seen in all patients after autologous stem cell transplantation, and brentuximab vedotin exposure was variable. The length of the CDR3 is 15 residues. The V gene's germline CDR1 is SGHTA and CDR2 FQGNSA. V lost 0 bases to trimming and J lost 0 bases; unmatched junction nucleotides: 1. This specimen comes from a study of PD-1 blockade in classical Hodgkin lymphoma. Sequencing used immunoSEQ multiplex PCR; TCRdb keeps in-frame clones, though not all of them. The table includes 50,000 to 75,000 clones, about 91% detected once. The sample consisted of peripheral blood mononuclear cells (PBMCs), taken at baseline. The rearrangement links TRBV7-2 to TRBJ1-1, with TRBD1 matching 7 bases. The clonotype was recovered from a human donor with classical Hodgkin lymphoma. The CDR3 bases are TGTGCCAGCAGCTTAGCGCAGGGGGTGAACACTGAAGCTTTCTTT. Translation gives CASSLAQGVNTEAFF.